Each of the 20 T cell receptor beta chains below was sequenced from the same sample in a study of response to subunit inactivated influenza vaccine. One entry per CDR3 protein results from TCRdb running MiXCR on the RT-PCR reads. The sample yields hundreds of thousands of distinct CDR3 sequences, 15% to 20% seen once. Sequences were derived from CD4+ T cells sorted from PBMCs, sampled around 25 months after vaccination. These receptors were taken from a man between 50 and 70 years old who received an inactivated influenza vaccine.

This clonotype has ten or more counts. The rearrangement uses TRBV4-1 and TRBJ1-4; D is perhaps TRBD1 (5 bases). V lost 0 bases and J lost 2, with 10 bases in between. Germline CDR1 and CDR2: MGHRA and YSYEKL. The CDR3 length is 16 residues. In DNA form, the CDR3 reads TGCGCCAGCAGCCAAGAATCCGGGACGACTAATGAAAAACTGTTTTTT. Its protein is CASSQESGTTNEKLFF.

This clonotype has a handful of counts. J is TRBJ2-2 and V is TRBV6-5, with D possibly matching TRBD1 (6 bases). Germline V gives CDR1 MNHEY, CDR2 SVGAGI. The CDR3 totals 15 residues. Trimming cost V 2 bases and J 5 bases, with 12 bases left between them. Written as DNA, the CDR3 is TGTGCCAGCAGTTACGGGGGCTCACGAACCGGGGAGCTGTTTTTT. Amino acid sequence: CASSYGGSRTGELFF.

This clonotype was picked up a small number of times. The gene calls are TRBV9 and TRBJ1-2, with 9 bases identical to TRBD1. Germline CDR1 SGDLS, CDR2 YYNGEE. The J segment lost 4 bases and the V segment lost 1 base, leaving 14 bases of the junction unmatched. The CDR3 is made up of 18 amino acids. The CDR3 region is CASSVHPRAGQGGYGYTF. CDR3 DNA: TGTGCCAGCAGCGTACACCCTCGGGCGGGACAGGGAGGCTATGGCTACACCTTC.

The chain recombines TRBV20-1 with TRBJ1-6, with 9 bases that match TRBD1. This CDR3 comprises 17 residues. V lost 5 bases to trimming and J lost 2 bases; unmatched junction nucleotides: 10. Germline V lookup: CDR1 DFQATT, CDR2 SNEGSKA (reference sequence). The CDR3 bases are TGCAGTGCTCCGGCTACAGGGGGCAACCCCTATAATTCACCCCTCCACTTT. This translates into CSAPATGGNPYNSPLHF.

This clonotype was seen a handful of times. This chain joins TRBV4-2 and TRBJ1-5; no firm D call. CDR3 length: 19 amino acids. The germline gives CDR1 LGHNA, CDR2 YNFKEQ. The V end lost 0 bases, the J end lost 0 bases, and 18 bases lay between the germline ends. In nucleotides, the CDR3 is TGTGCCAGCAGCCAAGATCTTCGCGTCGGGGTATCTAGCAATCAGCCCCAGCATTTT. Its protein product is CASSQDLRVGVSSNQPQHF.

The chain is built from TRBV24-1 and TRBJ2-5; 8 nucleotides line up with TRBD1. The length of the CDR3 is 14 residues. V lost 5 bases to trimming and J lost 5 bases; unmatched junction nucleotides: 6. CDR1 KGHDR and CDR2 SFDVKD come from the germline V gene. The CDR3 DNA follows: TGTGCCACCAGTGGTACAGGGGGGTCGGAGACCCAGTACTTC. As protein: CATSGTGGSETQYF.

There are a few counts of this clonotype. V usage is TRBV6-2 or TRBV6-3 and J usage is TRBJ2-2, with D possibly TRBD1 on 5 matching bases. This CDR3 contains 14 residues. Germline values: CDR1 MNHEY, CDR2 SVGEGT. V shed 7 bases and J shed 0 bases, with 9 bases lying between them. Here the CDR3 DNA reads TGTGCCAGCAAAGGGGCTACGAACACCGGGGAGCTGTTTTTT. Translation: CASKGATNTGELFF.

This clonotype was counted at least ten times. The rearrangement joins TRBV20-1 to TRBJ2-7, with D perhaps assigned TRBD1 or TRBD2 (6 bases each). Trimming took 3 bases from V and 2 from J, leaving 14 bases between them. The CDR3 runs 14 residues. CDR1 and CDR2 from the germline V gene are DFQATT and SNEGSKA (reference sequence). The chain's CDR3 is CSASGGLLTYEQYF. In DNA, the CDR3 is TGCAGTGCTAGCGGGGGCTTACTAACCTACGAGCAGTACTTC.

V gene TRBV6-5 combines with J gene TRBJ2-7, with D perhaps TRBD1 or TRBD2 (5 bases each). Germline CDR1 is MNHEY and CDR2 is SVGAGI. Trimming removed 2 bases from V and 2 bases from J, with 19 bases in between. The CDR3 totals 17 residues. The CDR3 DNA is TGTGCCAGCAGTTACGGGACCCCCACTAGTTTCCCCTACGAGCAGTACTTC. Translated: CASSYGTPTSFPYEQYF.

This clonotype was seen a few times. The chain recombines TRBV4-3 with TRBJ2-7; the match to TRBD2 covers 8 bases. CDR3 length: 15 amino acids. The germline V gene encodes CDR1 LGHNA and CDR2 YSLEER. Germline trimming cut 1 base from V and 6 bases from J; bases unmatched to any gene: 8. CDR3 in DNA: TGCGCCAGCAGCCAAGGATTCGGGGGGGCCTCCGAGCAGTACTTC. It translates to CASSQGFGGASEQYF.

This clonotype was observed a single time. The chain carries TRBV10-3 and TRBJ2-7; the D gene is possibly TRBD1 (7 bases). The CDR3 is 19 residues long. Trimming removed 8 bases from V and 1 base from J, with 30 bases in between. CDR1 ENHRY and CDR2 SYGVKD come from the germline V gene. The CDR3 DNA follows: TGTGCCATCGGAACGGGATTAGGGCAGGGGGGACAGAGGTCCTACGAGCAGTACTTC. It encodes CAIGTGLGQGGQRSYEQYF.

The V and J genes are TRBV20-1 and TRBJ1-5; D not certain. V lost 1 base to trimming and J lost 5 bases, with 18 bases between them. The CDR3 has 16 residues. From germline, CDR1 is DFQATT and CDR2 SNEGSKA (reference sequence). The CDR3 region is CSARALTPVGDQPQHF. CDR3 sequence (DNA): TGCAGTGCTAGAGCCCTTACACCGGTCGGGGATCAGCCCCAGCATTTT.

The chain employs TRBV7-8 and TRBJ2-1; no clear D. The ends were cut back, 2 bases at V and 11 bases at J, with 19 bases in the middle. This CDR3 is built from 15 residues. Germline V lookup: CDR1 SGHVS, CDR2 FQNEAQ. Here the CDR3 DNA reads TGTGCCAGCAGCTTAAAAGACACCCCAAGACTGCAGCAGTTCTTC. This gives the protein CASSLKDTPRLQQFF.

This clonotype occurred a few times. This sequence joins TRBV4-3 and TRBJ2-1; tentatively, D is TRBD2 (5 bases). The CDR3 is 15 amino acids. V gave up 0 bases and J gave up 7 bases, with 13 bases separating them. Germline CDR1 is LGHNA and CDR2 is YSLEER. In DNA form, the CDR3 reads TGCGCCAGCAGCCAAGATACGGGGTACCCAAATGAGCAGTTCTTC. Its translation: CASSQDTGYPNEQFF.

This clonotype was picked up many times. The chain carries TRBV20-1 and TRBJ2-3; D possibly matches TRBD1 or TRBD2 (5 bases each). Germline lookup yields CDR1 DFQATT and CDR2 SNEGSKA (reference sequence). The CDR3 contains 15 residues. The V gene lost 4 bases and the J gene lost 8 bases, with 22 bases spanning the gap. The CDR3 DNA reads TGCAGTGCTAAGGCTTTGTCCGGGGCTTATGGTACGCAGTATTTT. This sequence encodes CSAKALSGAYGTQYF.

This clonotype showed up just a few times. This sequence joins TRBV20-1 and TRBJ2-2; D might be TRBD1 or TRBD2, each matching 7 bases. V gave up 5 bases and J gave up 7 bases, with 23 bases separating them. Germline CDR1 and CDR2: DFQATT and SNEGSKA (reference sequence). CDR3 length equals 16 residues. CDR3 in DNA: TGCAGTGCTCCCTTGGGAGGGGGCGGAATATACGGGGAGCTGTTTTTT. Protein sequence: CSAPLGGGGIYGELFF.

This clonotype has just a few counts. This chain uses TRBV18 with TRBJ2-1, with D possibly being TRBD2 (5 bases). This CDR3 comprises 17 residues. Germline CDR1 KGHSH, CDR2 LQKENI. Trimming pared 2 bases from V and 0 bases from J, leaving 14 bases between. CDR3 nucleotide sequence: TGTGCCAGCTCACCATTCTCCGGACTGAGCTCCTACAATGAGCAGTTCTTC. This encodes CASSPFSGLSSYNEQFF.

There are many counts of this clonotype. The J gene is TRBJ2-7, the V gene TRBV11-2, with 8 bases that match TRBD1. J lost 1 base, V lost 5 bases, and 7 bases had no gene match. Germline lookup yields CDR1 SGHAT and CDR2 FQNNGV. The CDR3 has 15 amino acids. The CDR3 loop reads CASSPNRGYSYEQYF. DNA of the CDR3: TGTGCCAGCAGCCCGAACAGGGGGTATTCCTACGAGCAGTACTTC.

In its sample, this clonotype was seen many times. V gene TRBV5-1 combines with J gene TRBJ2-2; 7 bases fit TRBD1. The V gene's germline CDR1 is SGHRS and CDR2 YFSETQ. The V and J ends lost 0 bases and 2 bases, in that order; junction bases with no gene match: 4. The CDR3 runs 16 residues. For the CDR3, the DNA is TGCGCCAGCAGCTTGGCAGGGGGAGCCAACACCGGGGAGCTGTTTTTT. Protein sequence: CASSLAGGANTGELFF.

This clonotype has a handful of counts. This chain links TRBV12-5 with TRBJ2-3; 8 nucleotides agree with TRBD1. J gave up 4 bases and V 2 bases, and 2 bases lay outside the gene matches. The CDR3 has 14 amino acids. Germline V gene sequence: CDR1 LGHNT, CDR2 FRNRAP. CDR3 in amino acids: CASGLMTGADTQYF. In nucleotides, the CDR3 is TGTGCTAGTGGTTTGATGACAGGGGCAGATACGCAGTATTTT. The full variable domain, in which reference TRBV12-5 and TRBJ2-3 provide the parts outside the CDR3, is DARVTQTPRHKVTEMGQEVTMRCQPILGHNTVFWYRQTMMQGLELLAYFRNRAPLDDSGMPKDRFSAEMPDATLATLKIQPSEPRDSAVYFCASGLMTGADTQYFGPGTRLTVL.